This TCR beta chain was recovered during a study of human T cells and chemical hapten exposure. In the study overall: Researchers reported sensitizing a roughly 2 cm by roughly 2 cm upper inner arm skin site with 2% DPC. Weekly scalp doses of diphenylcyclopropenone were given to patients during the roughly 25-week study. Study results and caveats: No change in TCRs above 1 in 1000 frequency was produced by DPC sensitization. The study found expanded TCRs formed significantly more large CDR3 similarity clusters than controls.

TCRdb recomputed calls from the RACE reads with MiXCR, one row per CDR3 protein. In the table there are about 380,000 distinct CDR3 sequences, roughly 4.8% of which are singletons. As for this clonotype: Its antigen remains unidentified.

V was clipped by 5 bases and J by 8 bases; unmatched bases: 9. This CDR3 is 14 amino acids long. CDR1 and CDR2 (germline): SGHNT, YENEEA. The sample's time point: patch test 1, 2 weeks after DPC sensitization. Treatment specified: therapeutic diphenylcyclopropenone sensitization with weekly scalp DPC. This receptor was obtained from a woman aged 45-59 years with alopecia areata. Some clones in this sample may be carry-over from other donors' samples. Sequenced material: whole blood, taken in connection with sensitization to the hapten diphenylcyclopropenone (DPC). The V and J genes are TRBV11-3 and TRBJ2-1; 7 nucleotides align to TRBD1. For the CDR3, the DNA is TGTGCCAGCAGCGAGGGGGCAGAACGGGATGAGCAGTTCTTC. It yields the protein CASSEGAERDEQFF.